The 2 T cell receptor beta chains below come from one sample, sequenced in a study of OX40 agonist ivuxolimab in advanced cancers. Repertoires were generated with immunoSEQ multiplex PCR, while TCRdb's copy carries only in-frame clones and drops some. The sample holds tens of thousands of clones, around four fifths seen once. Here the sequenced sample was CD4+ or CD8+ T cells sorted from blood, taken in a trial of the OX40 agonist ivuxolimab. The receptors come from an adult with an advanced solid tumor such as melanoma, head and neck, liver or kidney cancer.

The rearrangement uses TRBV7-9 and TRBJ2-1; 8 bases are shared with TRBD2. CDR3 length: 14 amino acids. The J segment lost 5 bases and the V segment lost 0 bases, leaving 0 bases of the junction unmatched. From germline, CDR1 is SEHNR and CDR2 FQNEAQ (reference sequence). CDR3 coding DNA: TGTGCCAGCAGCTTAGCGGGACTAGACAATGAGCAGTTCTTC. The encoded protein is CASSLAGLDNEQFF.

In DNA form, the CDR3 reads TGTGCCAGCAGCCAGGAGACCGTACGGAGGAGTAGGTATGAGCAGTTCTTC. Its translation is CASSQETVRRSRYEQFF. This chain uses TRBV4-2 with TRBJ2-1, with D maybe TRBD2 (5 bases). The CDR3 totals 17 residues. Germline loops: CDR1 LGHNA, CDR2 YNFKEQ. V shed 3 bases and J shed 8 bases, with 23 bases lying between them.